The following is a TCR beta chain sequence with its context. Its specific antigen is unknown. Base quality data are lacking; no much larger clone is found one base away. The germline V gene encodes CDR1 MGHRA and CDR2 YSYEKL. At the junction V is shortened by 0 bases and J by 2 bases, with 14 bases in between. The CDR3 holds 16 amino acids from the cysteine to the phenylalanine. Solely the CDR3 DNA is kept, with 48 bases framed from the first base. Interpreted using the paper, the treatment or condition label stands for: in vitro stimulation with specific CMV peptide epitopes to enrich CMV-specific T cells. The instrument was an Illumina HiSeq 1500. TCRdb took the public reads, trimmed them with fastp at Q25, ran MiXCR for clone calling and kept in-frame beta chains. Entries that share a CDR3 protein sequence are merged under the most common genes and DNA. This sample has some 130,000 distinct CDR3 sequences in its table, and 32% of those were observed once. The ten largest account for around 50% of the sample.

These data are taken from a study of T cell repertoires in cytomegalovirus infection (dated by TCRdb to about 2019). As for the study more broadly: The peptide stimulations were aimed at well-studied HLA-B-restricted epitopes as well as recently identified HLA-C-restricted CMV epitopes, whose presentation resists viral immunomodulation. The HLA type of each donor mattered for the analysis, because public TCR beta signatures pointed to carriage of CMV infection along with the matching HLA type.

Broad study findings and their caveats: In both this cohort and an independent roughly 350-donor cohort, the cumulative frequency of public TCR beta family members distinguished carriers of CMV infection plus the relevant HLA type. In the ex vivo response, HLA-C-restricted CMV-specific TCR beta clonotypes were dominant, and in two of eight donors the single most frequent clonotype came from this HLA-C-restricted group.

Source: CD8+ T cells from cultured PBMCs, taken from culture after CMV antigen stimulation. This TCR was sampled from a human donor in good health (CMV status not recorded). Some clones in this sample may be carry-over from other donors' samples. Rearrangement joined TRBV4-1 to TRBJ2-7, with TRBD2 tentatively as D gene (6 bases match). The sequence in DNA is TGCGCCAGCAGCCAAGATCCGGGACTTCTAACCTACGAGCAGTACTTC. Its protein is CASSQDPGLLTYEQYF.